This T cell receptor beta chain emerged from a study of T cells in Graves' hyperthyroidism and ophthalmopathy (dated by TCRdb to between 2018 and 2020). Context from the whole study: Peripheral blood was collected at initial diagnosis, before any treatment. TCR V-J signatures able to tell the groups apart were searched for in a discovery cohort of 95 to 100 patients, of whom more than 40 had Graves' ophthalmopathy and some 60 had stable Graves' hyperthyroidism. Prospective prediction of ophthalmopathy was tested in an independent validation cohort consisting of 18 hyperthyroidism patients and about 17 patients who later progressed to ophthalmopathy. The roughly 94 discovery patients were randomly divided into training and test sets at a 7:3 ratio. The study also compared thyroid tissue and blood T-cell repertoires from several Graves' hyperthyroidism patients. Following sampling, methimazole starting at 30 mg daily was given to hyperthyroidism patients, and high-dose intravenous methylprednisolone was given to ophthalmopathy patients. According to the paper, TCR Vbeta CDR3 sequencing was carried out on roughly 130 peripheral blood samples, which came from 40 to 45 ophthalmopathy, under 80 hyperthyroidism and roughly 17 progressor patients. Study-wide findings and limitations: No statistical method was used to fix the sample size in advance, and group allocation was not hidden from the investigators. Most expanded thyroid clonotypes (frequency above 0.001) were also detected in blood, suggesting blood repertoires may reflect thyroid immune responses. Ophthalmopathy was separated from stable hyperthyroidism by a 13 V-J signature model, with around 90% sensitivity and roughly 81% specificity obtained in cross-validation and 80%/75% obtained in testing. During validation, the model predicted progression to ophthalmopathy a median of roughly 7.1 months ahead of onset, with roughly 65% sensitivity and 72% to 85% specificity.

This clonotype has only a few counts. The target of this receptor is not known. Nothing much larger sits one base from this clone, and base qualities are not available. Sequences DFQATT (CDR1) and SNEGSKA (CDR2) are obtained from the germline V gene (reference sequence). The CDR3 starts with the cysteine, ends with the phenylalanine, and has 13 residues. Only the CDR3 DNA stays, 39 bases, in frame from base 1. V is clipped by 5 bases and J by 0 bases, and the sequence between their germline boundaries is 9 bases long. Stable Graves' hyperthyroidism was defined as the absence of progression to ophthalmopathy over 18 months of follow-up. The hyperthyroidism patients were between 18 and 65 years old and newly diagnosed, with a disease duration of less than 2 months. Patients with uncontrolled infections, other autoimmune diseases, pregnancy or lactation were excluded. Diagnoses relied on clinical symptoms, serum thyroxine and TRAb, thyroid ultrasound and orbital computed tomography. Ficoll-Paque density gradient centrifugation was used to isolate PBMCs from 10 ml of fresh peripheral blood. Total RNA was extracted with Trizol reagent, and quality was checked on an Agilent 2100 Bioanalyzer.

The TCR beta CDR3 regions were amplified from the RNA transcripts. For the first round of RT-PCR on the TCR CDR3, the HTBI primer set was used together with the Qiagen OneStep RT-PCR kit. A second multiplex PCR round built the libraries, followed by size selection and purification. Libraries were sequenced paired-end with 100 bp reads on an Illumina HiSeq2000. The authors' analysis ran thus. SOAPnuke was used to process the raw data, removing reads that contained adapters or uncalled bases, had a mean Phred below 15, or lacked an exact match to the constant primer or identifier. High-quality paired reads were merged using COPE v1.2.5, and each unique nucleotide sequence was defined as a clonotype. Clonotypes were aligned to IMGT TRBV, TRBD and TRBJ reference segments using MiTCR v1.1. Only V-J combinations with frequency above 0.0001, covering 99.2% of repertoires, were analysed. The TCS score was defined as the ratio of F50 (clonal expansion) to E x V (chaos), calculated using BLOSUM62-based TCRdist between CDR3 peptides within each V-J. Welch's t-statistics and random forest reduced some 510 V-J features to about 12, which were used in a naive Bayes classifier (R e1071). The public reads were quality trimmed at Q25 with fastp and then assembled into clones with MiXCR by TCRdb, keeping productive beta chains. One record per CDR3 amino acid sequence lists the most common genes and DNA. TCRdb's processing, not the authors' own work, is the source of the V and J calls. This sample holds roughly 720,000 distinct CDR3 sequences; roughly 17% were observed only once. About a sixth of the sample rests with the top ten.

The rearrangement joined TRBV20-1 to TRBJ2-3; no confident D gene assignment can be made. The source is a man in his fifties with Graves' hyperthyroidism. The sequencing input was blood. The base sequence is TGCAGTGCTCGCCGACCAAGCACAGATACGCAGTATTTT. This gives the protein CSARRPSTDTQYF.